Presented here are 21 T cell receptor beta chains from one specimen sequenced in a study of T cells in Graves' hyperthyroidism and ophthalmopathy. Amplification yielded TCR beta CDR3 regions, with RNA transcripts as the source. A first-round RT-PCR of the TCR CDR3 used the HTBI primer set. TCRdb reprocessed the multiplex PCR reads with MiXCR, giving one entry per CDR3 protein. The sample holds approximately 700,000 distinct CDR3 sequences; about 15% are singletons and the top ten take over 7.5%. Source material: blood. The source is a man between 18 and 35 years old with Graves' hyperthyroidism.

At least ten counts were recorded for this clonotype. CDR3 DNA sequence: TGTGCCAGCAGCTACCAGACAGGGGAAATCGACAATGAGCAGTTCTTC. Protein sequence: CASSYQTGEIDNEQFF. The rearrangement joins TRBV7-9 to TRBJ2-1; 8 bases fit TRBD1. Germline V gives CDR1 SEHNR, CDR2 FQNEAQ (reference sequence). This CDR3 has 16 amino acids. V dropped 4 bases and J dropped 5; count of bases not matched to a gene: 10. Using reference TRBV7-9 and TRBJ2-1 for the parts outside the CDR3, the full variable domain is DTGVSQNPRHKITKRGQNVTFRCDPISEHNRLYWYRQTLGQGPEFLTYFQNEAQLEKSRLLSDRFSAERPKGSFSTLEIQRTEQGDSAMYLCASSYQTGEIDNEQFFGPGTRLTVL.

This sequence joins TRBV20-1 and TRBJ2-3; TRBD2 agrees at 9 bases. The CDR3 has 14 amino acids. The germline gives CDR1 DFQATT, CDR2 SNEGSKA (reference sequence). With 5 bases clipped from V and 1 base from J, the junction kept 4 bases outside the gene matches. The CDR3 DNA follows: TGCAGTGCTGAGGCTAGCGGGGGCACAGATACGCAGTATTTT. Encoded protein: CSAEASGGTDTQYF.

This clonotype was detected a few times. The chain recombines TRBV11-1 with TRBJ2-1, with 10 bases that match TRBD2. The V gene end was trimmed by 1 base and the J gene end by 0 bases; junction bases not matched to a gene: 3. Germline assignment: CDR1 SGHAT and CDR2 FQDESV (reference sequence). The CDR3 has 17 amino acids. The CDR3 here is CASSLGTSGTSYNEQFF. The DNA for the CDR3 is TGTGCCAGCAGCTTAGGGACTAGCGGCACCTCCTACAATGAGCAGTTCTTC.

This clonotype has just a few counts. This rearrangement joins TRBV5-1 to TRBJ2-7, with D hard to call. CDR1 SGHRS and CDR2 YFSETQ come from the germline V gene. V was trimmed by 8 bases and J by 0 bases, leaving 15 bases between them. The CDR3 contains 14 residues. The CDR3 sequence: CASRGQVVSYEQYF. DNA of the CDR3: TGCGCCAGTCGTGGCCAGGTCGTCTCCTACGAGCAGTACTTC. Together with reference TRBV5-1 and TRBJ2-7, the CDR3 gives the full variable domain: KAGVTQTPRYLIKTRGQQVTLSCSPISGHRSVSWYQQTPGQGLQFLFEYFSETQRNKGNFPGRFSGRQFSNSRSEMNVSTLELGDSALYLCASRGQVVSYEQYFGPGTRLTVT.

This clonotype was seen repeatedly, ten times or more. The chain uses TRBV12-5 and TRBJ2-7; D gene uncertain. Germline CDR1 reads LGHNT; CDR2 reads FRNRAP. Between the trimmed V and J ends, which lost 5 bases and 6 bases, there was a span of 14 bases. The CDR3 extends over 13 amino acids. In nucleotides, the CDR3 is TGTGCTAGTGGTGGTGGCGGTGCGGTCGAGCAGTACTTC. It codes for CASGGGGAVEQYF.

V usage is TRBV28 and J usage is TRBJ2-1; no clear D gene. V lost 5 bases to trimming and J lost 7 bases, with 15 bases between them. CDR3 size: 14 residues. Per the germline V gene, CDR1 is MDHEN and CDR2 is SYDVKM. The DNA of the CDR3 is TGTGCCAGCAGTGTCCCCGGAGATTGGAATGAGCAGTTCTTC. Translated, it gives CASSVPGDWNEQFF.

This clonotype was seen repeatedly, ten times or more. V and J are TRBV30 and TRBJ1-1; 7 bases fit TRBD1. The CDR3 consists of 13 residues. V dropped 3 bases and J dropped 1; count of bases not matched to a gene: 2. The germline V gene encodes CDR1 GTSNPN and CDR2 SVGIG (reference sequence). The CDR3 DNA is TGTGCCTGGAGGGGGACAGCGAACACTGAAGCTTTCTTT. Its protein product is CAWRGTANTEAFF. The full variable domain, in which reference TRBV30 and TRBJ1-1 provide the parts outside the CDR3, is SQTIHQWPATLVQPVGSPLSLECTVEGTSNPNLYWYRQAAGRGLQLLFYSVGIGQISSEVPQNLSASRPQDRQFILSSKKLLLSDSGFYLCAWRGTANTEAFFGQGTRLTVV.

This clonotype was observed a few times. The V and J genes are TRBV9 and TRBJ2-3; 7 bases agree with TRBD2. CDR1 and CDR2 from the germline V gene are SGDLS and YYNGEE. The V and J ends lost 4 bases and 1 base, in that order; junction bases with no gene match: 12. The CDR3 runs 17 residues. CDR3 coding DNA: TGTGCCAGCAGCTCCCCCGGAGGGAGGGCGGGCACAGATACGCAGTATTTT. It encodes CASSSPGGRAGTDTQYF.

This clonotype has a count of ten or more. V usage is TRBV7-2 and J usage is TRBJ2-7, with TRBD2 as a possible D gene (7 bases). Germline V gene sequence: CDR1 SGHTA, CDR2 FQGNSA. CDR3 size: 16 residues. The V gene lost 5 bases and the J gene lost 0 bases, with 17 bases spanning the gap. The CDR3 spells CASSPWGGGSSYEQYF. Here the CDR3 DNA reads TGTGCCAGCAGCCCATGGGGCGGGGGCAGCTCCTACGAGCAGTACTTC.

This clonotype appeared many times. The V gene is TRBV20-1, the J gene TRBJ2-3; no firm D call. This CDR3 spans 12 amino acids. V lost 2 bases, J lost 1 base, and 4 bases lay in between. Germline CDR1 is DFQATT and CDR2 is SNEGSKA (reference sequence). This CDR3 is CSARWGTDTQYF. The CDR3 nucleotides read TGCAGTGCTAGATGGGGCACAGATACGCAGTATTTT.

The genes are TRBV29-1 and TRBJ2-2, with D unclear. Germline V gene lookup returns CDR1 SQVTM and CDR2 ANQGSEA. The CDR3 spans 12 residues. V was pared by 6 bases and J by 6 bases, with 11 bases between. In DNA, the CDR3 is TGCAGCGTCCTAGGACGCCCCGGGGAGCTGTTTTTT. Protein product: CSVLGRPGELFF.

This clonotype was seen only once. The chain combines TRBV27 with TRBJ1-2; the match to TRBD1 covers 10 bases. Germline CDR1 and CDR2: MNHEY and SMNVEV (reference sequence). This CDR3 has 13 amino acids. Unmatched junction bases numbered 6, after V lost 7 bases and J lost 7 bases. The CDR3 loop is CASTTGTGVGYTF. The CDR3 bases are TGTGCCAGCACTACCGGGACAGGGGTTGGCTACACCTTC.

The rearrangement links TRBV4-1 to TRBJ2-1; the match to TRBD2 covers 10 bases. Germline CDR1 MGHRA, CDR2 YSYEKL. The CDR3 has 16 amino acids. Germline trimming cut 1 base from V and 5 bases from J; bases unmatched to any gene: 5. CDR3 residues: CASSQGRAGGDNEQFF. The CDR3 DNA reads as TGCGCCAGCAGCCAAGGACGAGCGGGAGGGGACAATGAGCAGTTCTTC.

Concerning this clonotype: A junction boundary mismatches the germline segment, possibly from a read error. The V and J genes are TRBV6-2 or TRBV6-3 and TRBJ2-7; D is possibly TRBD1 or TRBD2 (5 bases each). The CDR3 spans 11 residues. From germline, CDR1 is MNHEY and CDR2 SVGEGT. CDR3 region: CASSYGDEQHF. The CDR3 bases are TGTGCCAGCAGTTACGGGGACGAGCAGCACTTC.

This clonotype has ten or more counts. The chain links TRBV12-3 or TRBV12-4 to TRBJ1-1; 9 nucleotides agree with TRBD1. This CDR3 contains 15 residues. The ends lost 5 bases at V and 5 bases at J; junction bases unmatched: 9. The CDR3 reads CASSPGQGWGTEAFF. The CDR3 nucleotides read TGTGCCAGCAGTCCGGGACAGGGCTGGGGGACTGAAGCTTTCTTT.

Concerning this clonotype itself: It is likely a read error, because the conserved phenylalanine at the end of the CDR3 is missing. The V gene is TRBV15, the J gene TRBJ2-7, with 7 bases fitting TRBD1. The V and J ends lost 3 bases and 3 bases, in that order; junction bases with no gene match: 8. This CDR3 contains 15 residues. The germline V gene encodes CDR1 LNHNV and CDR2 YYDKDF (reference sequence). The CDR3 region has the DNA TGTGCCACCAGCAGCCGGGACAGTGACCTCTACGAGCAGTACCTC. It yields the protein CATSSRDSDLYEQYL.

In its sample, this clonotype was seen many times. The chain uses TRBV18 and TRBJ2-7; the D gene is possibly TRBD2 (6 bases). This CDR3 is built from 16 residues. Germline CDR1 is KGHSH and CDR2 is LQKENI. V shed 6 bases and J shed 3 bases, with 21 bases lying between them. The CDR3 here is CASSQGLGASGYEQYF. In DNA, the CDR3 is TGTGCCAGCTCCCAGGGACTCGGGGCCTCGGGCTACGAGCAGTACTTC.

The V gene is TRBV6-1, the J gene TRBJ1-4, with no clear D. Germline lookup yields CDR1 MNHNS and CDR2 SASEGT. CDR3 length: 14 amino acids. V lost 2 bases and J lost 0, with 4 bases in between. This CDR3 reads CASSEYPTNEKLFF. CDR3 nucleotides: TGTGCCAGCAGTGAATACCCAACTAATGAAAAACTGTTTTTT.

This clonotype was counted many times. V usage is TRBV6-5 and J usage is TRBJ2-1; possible D gene TRBD2, 5 bases. CDR3 size: 14 residues. Germline V CDR1 and CDR2: MNHEY, SVGAGI. V lost 0 bases, J lost 4 bases, and 7 bases lay in between. The CDR3 is CASSYSSGYNEQFF. The CDR3 DNA reads TGTGCCAGCAGTTACTCGAGCGGATACAATGAGCAGTTCTTC.

This clonotype was seen at least ten times. The rearrangement links TRBV6-2 or TRBV6-3 to TRBJ2-7, with D perhaps TRBD2 (5 bases). There are 14 residues in the CDR3. Germline CDR1 and CDR2: MNHEY and SVGEGT. V was cut by 2 bases and J by 6 bases, with 14 bases left in between. The CDR3, as DNA: TGTGCCAGCAGTTACGGAGGAGTGATTGCCGAGCAGTACTTC. Its protein is CASSYGGVIAEQYF.

This clonotype appeared many times. The CDR3 loop reads CASSLHRQVSYEQYF. CDR3 DNA sequence: TGTGCCAGCAGCCTCCACCGACAGGTCTCCTACGAGCAGTACTTC. The V call is TRBV12-3 or TRBV12-4, the J call TRBJ2-7; possible D gene TRBD1, 6 bases. The CDR3 extends over 15 amino acids. V gave up 6 bases and J gave up 0 bases, with 15 bases separating them.